These 22 T cell receptor beta chains originate from one sample sequenced in a study of beta chain features in type 1 diabetes. The authors reverse transcribed all of the isolated RNA, so sequencing captured expressed TCRB transcripts. Some clones are missing from TCRdb's copy, which holds only in-frame ones; the method was immunoSEQ multiplex PCR. The table records 250,000 to 300,000 clones, 20% to 25% of them present only once. General observations from the study: For Type 1 diabetes patients, all four CD4+ subsets carried TCRB CDR3s that were moderately but significantly shorter.

These receptors lack a known antigen. The sequenced sample was naive CD4+ T cells from blood. Receptors were obtained from a woman aged 25 to 39 with type 1 diabetes.

The J gene is TRBJ1-5, the V gene TRBV30; TRBD1 aligns across 10 bases. V lost 1 base and J lost 2; bases outside the gene matches: 5. Germline V gene lookup returns CDR1 GTSNPN and CDR2 SVGIG (reference sequence). This CDR3 comprises 16 residues. The CDR3 here is CAWSGGTGARNQPQHF. The CDR3 DNA reads as TGTGCCTGGAGTGGGGGGACAGGGGCTCGCAATCAGCCCCAGCATTTT.

This clone turned up a few times. The chain combines TRBV5-4 with TRBJ2-1; 8 positions agree with TRBD2. This CDR3 has 14 amino acids. Germline CDR1 is SGHNT and CDR2 is YYREEE (reference sequence). Unmatched junction bases numbered 1, after V lost 1 base and J lost 4 bases. The CDR3 is CASSLTSGYNEQFF. CDR3 in DNA: TGTGCCAGCAGCTTGACTAGCGGATACAATGAGCAGTTCTTC.

The chain links TRBV29-1 to TRBJ1-2, with 7 bases lining up with TRBD1. The germline V gene has CDR1 SQVTM and CDR2 ANQGSEA. V shed 6 bases and J 4 bases; nucleotides not matched to a gene: 8. The CDR3 contains 13 residues. CDR3 DNA: TGCAGCGTAATAACAGGGGCCGGCTATGGCTACACCTTC. Translation gives CSVITGAGYGYTF. Filled out from reference TRBV29-1 and TRBJ1-2, the complete variable domain reads SAVISQKPSRDICQRGTSLTIQCQVDSQVTMMFWYRQQPGQSLTLIATANQGSEATYESGFVIDKFPISRPNLTFSTLTVSNMSPEDSSIYLCSVITGAGYGYTFGSGTRLTVV.

J is TRBJ1-1 and V is TRBV29-1; the match to TRBD1 covers 7 bases. V shed 7 bases and J 2 bases; nucleotides not matched to a gene: 4. There are 12 residues in the CDR3. Germline V gene sequence: CDR1 SQVTM, CDR2 ANQGSEA. The CDR3 nucleotides read TGCAGCGGTGGGACAGCTAACACTGAAGCTTTCTTT. The encoded protein is CSGGTANTEAFF.

In regard to this clone: Germline and junction disagree at one end, which may indicate a read error. The chain has TRBV27 and TRBJ1-5; D remains unclear. The CDR3 extends over 13 amino acids. Germline loops: CDR1 MNHEY, CDR2 SMNVEV (reference sequence). CDR3 sequence reads: CASSLISDQPQHF. The CDR3 DNA follows: TGTGCCAGCAGTCTTATTAGCGATCAGCCCCAGCATTTT.

V usage is TRBV4-1 and J usage is TRBJ2-1, with D possibly matching TRBD2 (5 bases). Germline V lookup: CDR1 MGHRA, CDR2 YSYEKL. The CDR3 loop spans 14 amino acids. Trimming removed 5 bases from V and 6 bases from J, with 14 bases in between. Here the CDR3 reads CASSSYVRGNEQFF. For the CDR3, the DNA is TGCGCCAGCAGCTCATACGTTCGGGGCAATGAGCAGTTCTTC.

The chain carries TRBV6-5 and TRBJ2-3, with D unresolved. The CDR3 sequence is 14 residues long. In germline, CDR1 is MNHEY, CDR2 SVGAGI. Deletions cut 6 bases from V and 1 base from J, with 11 bases between. CDR3: CASRGRVGTDTQYF. CDR3 nucleotide sequence: TGTGCCAGCAGGGGTCGGGTTGGCACAGATACGCAGTATTTT.

The chain has TRBV15 and TRBJ2-1; 11 positions agree with TRBD1. Germline V gene lookup returns CDR1 LNHNV and CDR2 YYDKDF (reference sequence). V lost 0 bases to trimming and J lost 3 bases; unmatched junction nucleotides: 1. CDR3 length equals 16 residues. The CDR3 spells CATSRDGTGGYNEQFF. CDR3 nucleotides: TGTGCCACCAGCAGAGATGGGACAGGGGGCTACAATGAGCAGTTCTTC.

The chain uses TRBV19 and TRBJ1-2; 7 nucleotides agree with TRBD1. CDR1 and CDR2 from the germline V gene are LNHDA and SQIVND (reference sequence). Trimming at V came to 7 bases and at J to 3 bases, leaving 8 bases not matched to a gene. This CDR3 region has 14 residues. In DNA, the CDR3 is TGTGCCAGTACCTTCGGACAGGAGGACTATGGCTACACCTTC. As protein: CASTFGQEDYGYTF.

This clone was recorded a few times. The CDR3 sequence is CASSIMAQGLSPQHF. The CDR3, as DNA: TGTGCCAGTAGTATTATGGCGCAGGGTCTATCGCCCCAGCATTTT. The chain joins TRBV19 to TRBJ1-5; TRBD1 might be the D (5 bases). This CDR3 is built from 15 residues. Trimming took 3 bases from V and 9 from J, leaving 18 bases between them. Germline CDR1 LNHDA, CDR2 SQIVND (reference sequence).

This clone was counted a few times. The rearrangement joins TRBV2 to TRBJ2-5; 8 positions agree with TRBD1. V shed 1 base, J shed 3 bases, and the junction held 1 base outside the gene matches. This CDR3 contains 14 residues. The germline V gene has CDR1 SNHLY and CDR2 FYNNEI. The CDR3 loop is CASSEGTGKETQYF. As DNA, the CDR3 is TGTGCCAGCAGTGAAGGGACAGGGAAAGAGACCCAGTACTTC.

Concerning this clone itself: The sample carries other DNA sequences with the same CDR3. The chain carries TRBV18 and TRBJ2-2; no definite D call. The germline CDR1 and CDR2 sequences are KGHSH and LQKENI. The germline V and J ends were trimmed by 0 bases and 2 bases, with 4 bases remaining between them. The CDR3 covers 14 residues. The CDR3 sequence: CASSPPSNTGELFF. The DNA of the CDR3 is TGTGCCAGCTCACCACCGTCAAACACCGGGGAGCTGTTTTTT.

The V call is TRBV19, the J call TRBJ2-6, with a weak D call TRBD2 (5 bases). The CDR3 consists of 14 residues. V was cut by 4 bases and J by 4 bases, with 8 bases left in between. Germline values: CDR1 LNHDA, CDR2 SQIVND (reference sequence). The CDR3 here is CASSRGEGANVLTF. CDR3 sequence (DNA): TGTGCCAGTAGTAGGGGAGAGGGGGCCAACGTCCTGACTTTC. The entire variable domain, with the rest obtained from reference TRBV19 and TRBJ2-6, is as follows: DGGITQSPKYLFRKEGQNVTLSCEQNLNHDAMYWYRQDPGQGLRLIYYSQIVNDFQKGDIAEGYSVSREKKESFPLTVTSAQKNPTAFYLCASSRGEGANVLTFGAGSRLTVL.

A few counts support this clone. The chain recombines TRBV5-6 with TRBJ1-2; 7 bases line up with TRBD1. V lost 6 bases and J lost 4; bases outside the gene matches: 6. The CDR3 spans 13 residues. Germline assignment: CDR1 SGHDT and CDR2 YYEEEE. The CDR3 nucleotides are TGTGCCAGCACCCCGGGACAGCGCTATGGCTACACCTTC. Encoded protein: CASTPGQRYGYTF.

The gene calls are TRBV2 and TRBJ1-1; D is ambiguous. V shed 4 bases and J shed 6 bases, with 12 bases lying between them. Germline assignment: CDR1 SNHLY and CDR2 FYNNEI. CDR3 length: 13 amino acids. CDR3 in amino acids: CASSVTPAAEAFF. CDR3 nucleotide sequence: TGTGCCAGCAGTGTTACCCCGGCGGCTGAAGCTTTCTTT.

This clone was recorded a few times. The chain couples TRBV18 to TRBJ2-7, with D possibly being TRBD1 (6 bases). V shed 0 bases and J shed 5 bases, with 8 bases lying between them. This CDR3 is 13 amino acids long. The germline V gene encodes CDR1 KGHSH and CDR2 LQKENI. As DNA, the CDR3 is TGTGCCAGCTCACCACCTAACAGGGACGAGCAGTACTTC. This translates into CASSPPNRDEQYF.

This clone came up a few times. The chain employs TRBV4-2 and TRBJ2-1, with 10 bases that match TRBD2. This CDR3 comprises 16 residues. Looked up from germline, CDR1 is LGHNA and CDR2 is YNFKEQ. V gave up 0 bases and J gave up 8 bases; unmatched junction bases: 7. CDR3 residues: CASSQDIVAGGYEQFF. The CDR3 DNA follows: TGTGCCAGCAGCCAAGATATAGTAGCGGGAGGCTATGAGCAGTTCTTC.

This clone turned up a few times. The rearrangement uses TRBV2 and TRBJ2-7; 8 bases match TRBD1. Per germline, CDR1 SNHLY and CDR2 FYNNEI. The CDR3 has 14 amino acids. V gave up 6 bases and J gave up 5 bases; unmatched junction bases: 9. The CDR3 DNA reads TGTGCCAGCAGGCCAGGGGGCGCGCCCCACGAGCAGTACTTC. Translated, it gives CASRPGGAPHEQYF.

This clone was detected only a few times. V is TRBV14 and J is TRBJ2-5; 7 bases fit TRBD1. Germline trimming cut 4 bases from V and 4 bases from J; bases unmatched to any gene: 12. There are 16 residues in the CDR3. CDR1 is SGHDN and CDR2 is FVKESK in the germline V gene. The CDR3 DNA reads TGTGCCAGCAGCCGATGGGGACAGACCATCCCAGAGACCCAGTACTTC. Protein: CASSRWGQTIPETQYF.

The chain employs TRBV18 and TRBJ2-5; TRBD2 might be the D (6 bases). Trimming stripped 3 bases from V and 2 bases from J, with 16 bases between. Germline CDR1 is KGHSH and CDR2 is LQKENI. The CDR3 consists of 16 residues. The CDR3 DNA reads TGTGCCAGCTCACCCCCGTGGGGGGAAAATCAAGAGACCCAGTACTTC. This gives the protein CASSPPWGENQETQYF.

This chain joins TRBV29-1 and TRBJ2-3, with TRBD1 identical over 7 bases. J lost 7 bases, V lost 4 bases, and 8 bases had no gene match. Germline V gene data show CDR1 as SQVTM and CDR2 as ANQGSEA. There are 13 residues in the CDR3. The CDR3 loop is CSVADRVPNTQYF. CDR3 bases: TGCAGCGTTGCCGACAGGGTACCGAATACGCAGTATTTT.

This chain joins TRBV18 and TRBJ1-1, with a weak D call TRBD1 (5 bases). The CDR3 totals 12 residues. The germline gives CDR1 KGHSH, CDR2 LQKENI. The germline V and J ends were trimmed by 8 bases and 2 bases, with 9 bases remaining between them. The CDR3: CASGGENTEAFF. The CDR3 DNA follows: TGTGCCAGCGGGGGGGAAAACACTGAAGCTTTCTTT.